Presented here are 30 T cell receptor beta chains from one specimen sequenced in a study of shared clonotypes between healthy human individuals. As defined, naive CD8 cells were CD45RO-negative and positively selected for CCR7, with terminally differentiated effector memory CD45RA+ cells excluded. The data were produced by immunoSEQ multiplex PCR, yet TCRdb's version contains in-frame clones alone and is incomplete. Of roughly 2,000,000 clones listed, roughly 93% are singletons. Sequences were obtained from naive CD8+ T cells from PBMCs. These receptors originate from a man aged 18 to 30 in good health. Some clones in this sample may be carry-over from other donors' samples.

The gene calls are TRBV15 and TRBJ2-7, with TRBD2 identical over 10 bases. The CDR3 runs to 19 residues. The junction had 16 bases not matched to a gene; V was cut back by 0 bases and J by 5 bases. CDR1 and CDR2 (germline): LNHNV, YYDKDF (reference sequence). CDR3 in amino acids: CATSRDWRAPSGRQDEQYF. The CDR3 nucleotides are TGTGCCACCAGCAGAGATTGGAGGGCTCCTAGCGGGAGACAGGACGAGCAGTACTTC.

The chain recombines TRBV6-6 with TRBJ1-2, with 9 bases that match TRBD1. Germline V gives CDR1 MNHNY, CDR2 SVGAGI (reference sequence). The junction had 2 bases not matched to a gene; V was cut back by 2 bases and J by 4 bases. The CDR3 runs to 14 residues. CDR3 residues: CASSYTTGGYGYTF. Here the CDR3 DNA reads TGTGCCAGCAGTTACACGACAGGGGGCTATGGCTACACCTTC.

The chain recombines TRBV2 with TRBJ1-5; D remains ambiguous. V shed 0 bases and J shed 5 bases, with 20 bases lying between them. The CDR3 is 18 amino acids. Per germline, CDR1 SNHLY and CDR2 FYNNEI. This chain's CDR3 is CASSEALREQSFHQPQHF. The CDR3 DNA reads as TGTGCCAGCAGTGAAGCGCTTCGGGAACAGTCTTTCCATCAGCCCCAGCATTTT. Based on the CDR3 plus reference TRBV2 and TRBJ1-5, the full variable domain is EPEVTQTPSHQVTQMGQEVILRCVPISNHLYFYWYRQILGQKVEFLVSFYNNEISEKSEIFDDQFSVERPDGSNFTLKIRSTKLEDSAMYFCASSEALREQSFHQPQHFGDGTRLSIL.

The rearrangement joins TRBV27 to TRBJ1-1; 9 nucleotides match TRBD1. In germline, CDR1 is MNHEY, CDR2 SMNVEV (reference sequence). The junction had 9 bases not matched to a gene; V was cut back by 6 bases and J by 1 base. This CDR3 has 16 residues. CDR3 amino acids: CASSIDRGSTNTEAFF. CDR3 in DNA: TGTGCCAGCAGCATTGACAGGGGGAGTACGAACACTGAAGCTTTCTTT.

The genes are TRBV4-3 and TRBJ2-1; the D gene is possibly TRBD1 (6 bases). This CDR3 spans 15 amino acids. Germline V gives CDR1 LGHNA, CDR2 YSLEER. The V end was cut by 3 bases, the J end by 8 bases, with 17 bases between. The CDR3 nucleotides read TGCGCCAGCAGCCAGGGGGCTAGCAGGGCGGATGAGCAGTTCTTC. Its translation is CASSQGASRADEQFF.

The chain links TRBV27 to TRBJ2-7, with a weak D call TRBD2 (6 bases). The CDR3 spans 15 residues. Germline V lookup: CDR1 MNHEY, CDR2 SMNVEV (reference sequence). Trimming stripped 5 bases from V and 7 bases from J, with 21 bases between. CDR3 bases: TGTGCCAGCAGTCGGCTGGCGGGATCTTATTATGAGCAGTACTTC. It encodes CASSRLAGSYYEQYF.

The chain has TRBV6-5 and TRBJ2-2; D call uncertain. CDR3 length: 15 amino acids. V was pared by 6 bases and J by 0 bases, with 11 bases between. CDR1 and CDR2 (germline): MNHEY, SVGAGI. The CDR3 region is CASSAVRTNTGELFF. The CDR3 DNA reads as TGTGCCAGCAGCGCGGTCAGGACGAACACCGGGGAGCTGTTTTTT.

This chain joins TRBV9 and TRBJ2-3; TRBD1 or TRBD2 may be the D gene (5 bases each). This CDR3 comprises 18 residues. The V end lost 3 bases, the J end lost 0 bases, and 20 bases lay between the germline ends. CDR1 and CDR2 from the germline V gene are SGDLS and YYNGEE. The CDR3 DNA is TGTGCCAGCAGCGGGGACCGAATACCTTACGCTAGCACAGATACGCAGTATTTT. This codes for CASSGDRIPYASTDTQYF.

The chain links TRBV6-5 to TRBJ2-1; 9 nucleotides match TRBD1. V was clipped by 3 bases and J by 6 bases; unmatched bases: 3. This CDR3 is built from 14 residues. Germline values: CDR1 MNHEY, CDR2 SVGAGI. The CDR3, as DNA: TGTGCCAGCAGTTATCTACAGGGGGCCAATGAGCAGTTCTTC. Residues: CASSYLQGANEQFF.

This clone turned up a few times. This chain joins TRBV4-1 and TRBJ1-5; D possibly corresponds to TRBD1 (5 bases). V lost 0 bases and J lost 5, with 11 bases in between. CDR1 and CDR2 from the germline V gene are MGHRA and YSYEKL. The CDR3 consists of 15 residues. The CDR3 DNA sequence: TGCGCCAGCAGCCAAGATAGGGACGGAGATCAGCCCCAGCATTTT. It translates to CASSQDRDGDQPQHF.

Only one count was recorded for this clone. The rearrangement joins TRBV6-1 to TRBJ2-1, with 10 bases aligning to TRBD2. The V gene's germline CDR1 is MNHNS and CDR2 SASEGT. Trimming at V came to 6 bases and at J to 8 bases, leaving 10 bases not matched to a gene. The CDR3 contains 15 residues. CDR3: CASRATSGMYYEQFF. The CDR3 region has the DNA TGTGCCAGCAGGGCAACTAGCGGGATGTACTATGAGCAGTTCTTC.

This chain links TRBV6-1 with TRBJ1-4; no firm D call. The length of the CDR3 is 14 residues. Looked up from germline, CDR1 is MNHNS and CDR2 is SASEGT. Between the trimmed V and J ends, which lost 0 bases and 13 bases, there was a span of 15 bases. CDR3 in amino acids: CASSEARNVRLLFF. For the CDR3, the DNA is TGTGCCAGCAGTGAAGCGCGCAACGTCCGGTTACTGTTTTTT.

CDR3 DNA sequence: TGTGCCGCAATAAACCCCGGAGCCTTTGAAGCTTTCTTT. Translated: CAAINPGAFEAFF. The chain is built from TRBV27 and TRBJ1-1; no firm D call. CDR3 length: 13 amino acids. CDR1 is MNHEY, CDR2 SMNVEV, per germline (reference sequence). The V and J ends lost 11 bases and 7 bases respectively, with 20 bases between them.

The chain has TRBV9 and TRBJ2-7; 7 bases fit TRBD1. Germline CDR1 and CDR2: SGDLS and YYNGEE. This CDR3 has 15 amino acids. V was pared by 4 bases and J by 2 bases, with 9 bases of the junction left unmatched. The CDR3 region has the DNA TGTGCCAGCAGCTCAGACGGGACAGCTGCCTACGAGCAGTACTTC. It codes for CASSSDGTAAYEQYF.

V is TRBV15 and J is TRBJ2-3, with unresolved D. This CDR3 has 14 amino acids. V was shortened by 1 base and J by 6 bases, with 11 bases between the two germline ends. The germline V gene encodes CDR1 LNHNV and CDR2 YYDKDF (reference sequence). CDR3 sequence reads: CATSRGPPSDTQYF. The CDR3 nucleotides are TGTGCCACCAGCAGAGGCCCCCCGAGTGATACGCAGTATTTT.

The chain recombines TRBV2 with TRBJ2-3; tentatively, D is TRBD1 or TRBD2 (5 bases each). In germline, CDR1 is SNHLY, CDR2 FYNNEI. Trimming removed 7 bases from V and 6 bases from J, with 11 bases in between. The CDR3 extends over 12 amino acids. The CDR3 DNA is TGTGCCAGCACTTCGGGGCTGGATACGCAGTATTTT. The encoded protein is CASTSGLDTQYF.

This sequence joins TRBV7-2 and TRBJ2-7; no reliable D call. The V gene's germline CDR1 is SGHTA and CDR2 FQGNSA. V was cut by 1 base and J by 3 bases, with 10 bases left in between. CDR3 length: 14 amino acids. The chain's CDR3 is CASSLVEQDYEQYF. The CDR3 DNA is TGTGCCAGCAGCTTAGTTGAACAAGACTACGAGCAGTACTTC.

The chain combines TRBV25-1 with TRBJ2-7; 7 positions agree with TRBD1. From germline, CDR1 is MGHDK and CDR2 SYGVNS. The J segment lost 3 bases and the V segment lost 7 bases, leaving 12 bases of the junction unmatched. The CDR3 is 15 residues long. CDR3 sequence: CASTPGTANSYEQYF. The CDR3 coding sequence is TGTGCCAGCACCCCCGGGACAGCGAATAGCTACGAGCAGTACTTC.

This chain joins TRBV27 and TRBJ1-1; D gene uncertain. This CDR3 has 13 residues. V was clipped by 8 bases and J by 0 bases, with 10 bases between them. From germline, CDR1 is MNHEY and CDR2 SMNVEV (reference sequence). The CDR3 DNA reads TGTGCCAGCTCCGTTGTCGTGAACACTGAAGCTTTCTTT. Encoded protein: CASSVVVNTEAFF.

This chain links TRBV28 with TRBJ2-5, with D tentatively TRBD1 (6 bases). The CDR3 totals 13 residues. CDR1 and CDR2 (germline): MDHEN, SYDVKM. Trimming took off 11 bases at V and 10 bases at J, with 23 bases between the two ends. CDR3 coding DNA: TGTGCCGGAAGGCAGCCCGCTAAGGGGGACCAGTACTTC. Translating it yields CAGRQPAKGDQYF.

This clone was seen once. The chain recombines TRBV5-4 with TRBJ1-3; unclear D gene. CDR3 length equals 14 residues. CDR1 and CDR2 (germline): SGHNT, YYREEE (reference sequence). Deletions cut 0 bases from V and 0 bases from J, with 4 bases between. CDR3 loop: CASSLGRSGNTIYF. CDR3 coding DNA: TGTGCCAGCAGCTTGGGACGCTCTGGAAACACCATATATTTT.

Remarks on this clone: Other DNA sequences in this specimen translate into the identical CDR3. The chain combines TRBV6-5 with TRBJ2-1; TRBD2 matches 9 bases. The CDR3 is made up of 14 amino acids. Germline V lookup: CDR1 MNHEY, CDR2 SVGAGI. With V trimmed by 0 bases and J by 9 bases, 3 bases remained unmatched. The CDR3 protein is CASSYSAGGGEQFF. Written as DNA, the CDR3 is TGTGCCAGCAGTTACTCGGCGGGAGGGGGTGAGCAGTTCTTC.

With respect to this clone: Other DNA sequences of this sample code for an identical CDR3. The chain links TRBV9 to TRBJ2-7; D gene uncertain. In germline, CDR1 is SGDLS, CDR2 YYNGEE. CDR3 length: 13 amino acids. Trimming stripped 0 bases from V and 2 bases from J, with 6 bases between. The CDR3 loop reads CASSVADTYEQYF. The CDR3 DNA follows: TGTGCCAGCAGCGTAGCAGATACCTACGAGCAGTACTTC.

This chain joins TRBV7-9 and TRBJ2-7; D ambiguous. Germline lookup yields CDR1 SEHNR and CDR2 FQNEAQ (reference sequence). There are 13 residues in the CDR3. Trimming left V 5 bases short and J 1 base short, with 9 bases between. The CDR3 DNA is TGTGCCAGCAGCGCGGTTGGATCCTACGAGCAGTACTTC. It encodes CASSAVGSYEQYF.

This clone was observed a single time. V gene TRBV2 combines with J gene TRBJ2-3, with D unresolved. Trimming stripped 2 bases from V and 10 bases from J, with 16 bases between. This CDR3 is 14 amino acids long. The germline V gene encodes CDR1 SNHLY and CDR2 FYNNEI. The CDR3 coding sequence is TGTGCCAGCAGTGAACTTAGAGACTTGGTTGCGCAGTATTTT. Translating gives CASSELRDLVAQYF.

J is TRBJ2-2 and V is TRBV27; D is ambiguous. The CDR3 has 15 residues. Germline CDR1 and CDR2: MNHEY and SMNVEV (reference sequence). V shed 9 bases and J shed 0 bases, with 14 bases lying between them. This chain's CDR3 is CASGIRHANTGELFF. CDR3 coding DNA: TGTGCCAGTGGAATACGGCACGCGAACACCGGGGAGCTGTTTTTT.

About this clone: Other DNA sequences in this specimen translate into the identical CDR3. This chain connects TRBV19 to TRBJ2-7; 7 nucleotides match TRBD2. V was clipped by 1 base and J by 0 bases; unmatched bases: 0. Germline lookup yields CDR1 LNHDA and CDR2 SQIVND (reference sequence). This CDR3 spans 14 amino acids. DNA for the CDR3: TGTGCCAGTAGTATAGGCGGGAGCTCCTACGAGCAGTACTTC. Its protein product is CASSIGGSSYEQYF.

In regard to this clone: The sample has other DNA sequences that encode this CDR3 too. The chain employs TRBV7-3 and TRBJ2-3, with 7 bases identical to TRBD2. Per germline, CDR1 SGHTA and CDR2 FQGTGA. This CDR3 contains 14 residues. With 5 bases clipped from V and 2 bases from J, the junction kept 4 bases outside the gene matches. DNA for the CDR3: TGTGCCAGCAGCCCCAGCGGGAACACAGATACGCAGTATTTT. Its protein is CASSPSGNTDTQYF. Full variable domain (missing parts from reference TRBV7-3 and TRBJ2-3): GAGVSQTPSNKVTEKGKYVELRCDPISGHTALYWYRQSLGQGPEFLIYFQGTGAADDSGLPNDRFFAVRPEGSVSTLKIQRTERGDSAVYLCASSPSGNTDTQYFGPGTRLTVL.

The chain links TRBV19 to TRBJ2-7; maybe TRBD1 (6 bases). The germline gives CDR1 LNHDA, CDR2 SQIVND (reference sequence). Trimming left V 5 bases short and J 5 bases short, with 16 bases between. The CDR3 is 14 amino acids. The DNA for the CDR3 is TGTGCCAGTAGTCTGACAGGACCTGCCAACGAGCAGTACTTC. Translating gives CASSLTGPANEQYF.

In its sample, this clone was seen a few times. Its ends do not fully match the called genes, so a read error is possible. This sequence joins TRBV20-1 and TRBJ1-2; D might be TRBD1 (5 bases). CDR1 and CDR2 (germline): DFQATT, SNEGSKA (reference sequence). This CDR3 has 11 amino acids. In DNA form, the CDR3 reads TGCAGTGCCCCGCTCCAGGGAGGTATCGCCTTC. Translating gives CSAPLQGGIAF.